Listed below are T cell receptor beta chains from one sample, sequenced in a study of blood T cell repertoires in COVID-19. The protocol was immunoSEQ multiplex PCR, while the TCRdb copy is restricted to in-frame clones and leaves out a portion. This table holds 200,000 or so clones, less than 90% found once. Sequenced: peripheral blood. The receptors shown here come from a man between 65 and 85 years old with acute or convalescent COVID-19. CDR3s include the opening cysteine and the closing phenylalanine or tryptophan.

V	CDR3
TRBV30	CAWSAIAGGSQETQYF
TRBV4-1	CASSLRRESSYNSPLHF
TRBV9	CASSVAAGSPTDTQYF
TRBV7-9	CASSFLRLAGLGELFF
TRBV5-4	CASNLGNNEQFF
TRBV7-9	CASSLRPGVTLHTQYF
TRBV3-1/TRBV3-2	CASSHGGIAGELFF
TRBV19	CASSIVLGQLYEQYF
TRBV29-1	CSVGVGGQVIQETQYF
TRBV9	CASSVDKGAHGYTF
TRBV7-2	CASSLEQGPYNEQFF
TRBV6-4	CASSRGTGQPQHF
TRBV2	CASREPTGSNEQFF
TRBV6-5	CASSRQGLGYGYTF
TRBV6-5	CASGGTGANVLTF
TRBV5-1	CASSLVVGGNTEAFF
TRBV29-1	CSALGGQGYGYTF
TRBV9	CASSVGGSSGTLANTGELFF
TRBV3-1/TRBV3-2	CASSRLQAMNTEAFF
TRBV6-5	CASSYGTSGEQYF
TRBV28	CASRSVGGVTTEAFF
TRBV19	CASKMGGASGEQYF
TRBV9	CASSADTYPNTEAFF
TRBV21-1	CASSFLQGASGNTIYF
TRBV18	CASSPSRENSPLHF
TRBV7-6	CASSPGTGRNTGELFF
TRBV7-9	CASSPPGLSSGEQYF
TRBV25-1	CASSAGGSSYGYTF
TRBV7-2	CASSLLRGREEKLFF
TRBV7-2	CASSLAGQYNEQFF
TRBV14	CASSQGSGAIYNEQFF
TRBV10-3	CAISEGASGQPQHF
TRBV5-1	CASSSDRDPGIAGYTF
TRBV6-1	CASEESQGVRKLFF
TRBV11-3	CASSHPSGSDNEQFF
TRBV28	CASSFGGGVNEQFF
TRBV6-2/TRBV6-3	CASSDPTGQSSYNEQFF
TRBV19	CASSIDRGTGQPQHF
TRBV18	CASSLGDSGISTDTQYF
TRBV5-1	CASSLRTSGRPGGNEQFF